This T cell receptor beta chain was sequenced in a study of Ad26.COV2.S vaccination and SARS-CoV-2 variants. With 1 base removed from V and 3 bases from J, the gap between germline ends came to 13 bases. Germline V CDR1 and CDR2: SGHRS, YFSETQ. This CDR3 spans 15 amino acids. As to treatment: some 19 received Ad26.COV2.S at low or high dose, single or two shots; 5 received placebo; per-sample allocation not given. After the first vaccine or placebo injection, samples were drawn on day 63. Wuhan-strain spike was delivered by a replication-incompetent Ad26 vector. Sequencing was performed with immunoSEQ multiplex PCR; in TCRdb, only in-frame clones are kept and a portion is missing. The data show around 420,000 clones, roughly 90% seen once.

The chain combines TRBV5-1 with TRBJ1-2; D may be TRBD1 (5 bases). The source material was peripheral blood, sampled in a trial of Ad26.COV2.S vaccine versus placebo. This clonotype was sampled from a person between 18 and 59 years old who received the Ad26.COV2.S COVID-19 vaccine or a placebo. CDR3 in amino acids: CASSLTGGTDYGYTF. CDR3 DNA: TGCGCCAGCAGCTTGACGGGGGGTACAGACTATGGCTACACCTTC.